The rows below give T cell receptor beta chains drawn from one sample of a study of patients and donors after allogeneic stem cell transplantation. One entry per CDR3 protein results from TCRdb running MiXCR on the RT-PCR reads. The sample records about a million distinct CDR3 sequences, approximately 19% being singletons. The sequenced material came from blood, either unsorted or a sorted T cell fraction (not recorded which). These receptors all come from a human donor who was either an allogeneic HSCT recipient or a stem cell or donor lymphocyte infusion donor (not recorded which). It is not recorded whose cells these are; they may come from a transplant donor. CDR3s include the opening cysteine and the closing phenylalanine or tryptophan. Each record gives: V gene, clone size, J gene, D gene, CDR3 protein, CDR3 DNA. D genes are given only for firm matches. For some rows the clone size is stated as once, few or many, or as a class when expanded; others skip it.

v_gene: TRBV24-1; abundance: few; j_gene: TRBJ2-3; d_gene: .; CDR3aa: CATSDEIYTDTQYF; CDR3nt: TGTGCCACCAGTGATGAGATCTACACAGATACGCAGTATTTT
v_gene: TRBV20-1; abundance: .; j_gene: TRBJ2-7; d_gene: .; CDR3aa: CSASPPGERSYEQYF; CDR3nt: TGCAGTGCTAGTCCCCCTGGGGAGCGCTCCTACGAGCAGTACTTC
v_gene: TRBV6-1; abundance: few; j_gene: TRBJ1-1; d_gene: .; CDR3aa: CASTPTGVRGTEAFF; CDR3nt: TGTGCCAGCACCCCAACCGGGGTAAGGGGCACTGAAGCTTTCTTT
v_gene: TRBV5-6; abundance: .; j_gene: TRBJ2-1; d_gene: TRBD2; CDR3aa: CASSLFASGVSSYNEQFF; CDR3nt: TGTGCCAGCAGCTTGTTCGCTAGCGGGGTGAGCTCCTACAATGAGCAGTTCTTC
v_gene: TRBV7-2; abundance: .; j_gene: TRBJ2-5; d_gene: .; CDR3aa: CASSDSKGRETQYF; CDR3nt: TGTGCCAGCAGCGACTCGAAGGGAAGAGAGACCCAGTACTTC
v_gene: TRBV6-5; abundance: .; j_gene: TRBJ1-2; d_gene: .; CDR3aa: CASSYSFRGEGYTF; CDR3nt: TGTGCCAGCAGTTACTCGTTCAGGGGAGAGGGCTACACCTTC
v_gene: TRBV7-7; abundance: few; j_gene: TRBJ1-5; d_gene: .; CDR3aa: CASSLAVWQGNQPQHF; CDR3nt: TGTGCTAGCAGCTTAGCAGTGTGGCAGGGGAATCAGCCCCAGCATTTT
v_gene: TRBV30; abundance: few; j_gene: TRBJ1-5; d_gene: TRBD1; CDR3aa: CAWDRGGQPQHF; CDR3nt: TGTGCCTGGGACAGGGGTGGACAGCCCCAGCATTTT
v_gene: TRBV15; abundance: .; j_gene: TRBJ1-5; d_gene: .; CDR3aa: CATSRDPTRRNSNQPQHF; CDR3nt: TGTGCCACCAGCAGAGACCCGACGAGACGGAATAGCAATCAGCCCCAGCATTTT
v_gene: TRBV2; abundance: .; j_gene: TRBJ1-3; d_gene: .; CDR3aa: CASRSPEREAGNTIYF; CDR3nt: TGTGCCAGCAGGTCCCCAGAGAGGGAAGCTGGAAACACCATATATTTT
v_gene: TRBV6-5; abundance: few; j_gene: TRBJ1-1; d_gene: .; CDR3aa: CATNGGFEAFF; CDR3nt: TGTGCCACCAACGGGGGCTTTGAAGCTTTCTTT
v_gene: TRBV25-1; abundance: .; j_gene: TRBJ1-2; d_gene: .; CDR3aa: CASSEAGNPPQPYGYTF; CDR3nt: TGTGCCAGCAGTGAAGCTGGTAATCCCCCCCAGCCCTATGGCTACACCTTC
v_gene: TRBV12-3/TRBV12-4; abundance: few; j_gene: TRBJ2-3; d_gene: .; CDR3aa: CASSHYRTDTQYF; CDR3nt: TGTGCCAGCAGTCACTATCGCACAGATACGCAGTATTTT
v_gene: TRBV12-3/TRBV12-4; abundance: many; j_gene: TRBJ1-2; d_gene: .; CDR3aa: CASGKMAGRYGYTF; CDR3nt: TGTGCCAGCGGCAAAATGGCAGGGCGGTATGGCTACACCTTC
v_gene: TRBV7-2; abundance: .; j_gene: TRBJ2-1; d_gene: .; CDR3aa: CASSSGGTVHNEQFF; CDR3nt: TGTGCCAGCAGCTCGGGGGGGACAGTCCACAATGAGCAGTTCTTC
v_gene: TRBV20-1; abundance: many; j_gene: TRBJ2-7; d_gene: .; CDR3aa: CSARDVNSYEQYF; CDR3nt: TGCAGTGCTAGGGATGTCAACTCCTACGAGCAGTACTTC
v_gene: TRBV9; abundance: few; j_gene: TRBJ2-3; d_gene: .; CDR3aa: CASSVSPGSTDTQYF; CDR3nt: TGTGCCAGCAGCGTTTCCCCTGGTAGCACAGATACGCAGTATTTT
v_gene: TRBV11-1; abundance: .; j_gene: TRBJ2-7; d_gene: .; CDR3aa: CASSPRRRDRIYEQYF; CDR3nt: TGTGCCAGCAGCCCGCGACGTCGGGATCGGATCTACGAGCAGTACTTC
v_gene: TRBV30; abundance: .; j_gene: TRBJ2-3; d_gene: .; CDR3aa: CAWSGIVTDTQYF; CDR3nt: TGTGCCTGGAGTGGGATAGTCACAGATACGCAGTATTTT
v_gene: TRBV20-1; abundance: few; j_gene: TRBJ2-7; d_gene: TRBD2; CDR3aa: CSATTSGSSYEQYF; CDR3nt: TGCAGTGCCACGACTAGCGGGAGCTCCTACGAGCAGTACTTC
v_gene: TRBV12-3/TRBV12-4; abundance: many; j_gene: TRBJ2-7; d_gene: TRBD2; CDR3aa: CASSSSSGGAIEQYF; CDR3nt: TGTGCCAGCAGTTCTTCTAGCGGGGGGGCGATAGAGCAGTACTTC
v_gene: TRBV5-1; abundance: few; j_gene: TRBJ1-1; d_gene: .; CDR3aa: CASSLGRPTEAFF; CDR3nt: TGCGCCAGCAGCTTGGGGAGGCCCACTGAAGCTTTCTTT
v_gene: TRBV7-3; abundance: .; j_gene: TRBJ2-3; d_gene: TRBD2; CDR3aa: CASSASRGGTDTQYF; CDR3nt: TGTGCCAGCAGCGCCTCCCGGGGGGGCACAGATACGCAGTATTTT
v_gene: TRBV6-5; abundance: .; j_gene: TRBJ1-4; d_gene: .; CDR3aa: CASSRINEKLFF; CDR3nt: TGTGCCAGCAGCCGGATTAATGAAAAACTGTTTTTT
v_gene: TRBV9; abundance: .; j_gene: TRBJ2-1; d_gene: .; CDR3aa: CASSVDWAGALNEQFF; CDR3nt: TGTGCCAGCAGCGTAGACTGGGCGGGGGCCTTGAATGAGCAGTTCTTC
v_gene: TRBV3-1; abundance: .; j_gene: TRBJ2-7; d_gene: .; CDR3aa: CASSQLRGTYEQYF; CDR3nt: TGTGCCAGCAGCCAATTGCGGGGAACCTACGAGCAGTACTTC
v_gene: TRBV5-1; abundance: few; j_gene: TRBJ2-1; d_gene: .; CDR3aa: CASSLVGEGDEQFF; CDR3nt: TGCGCCAGCAGCTTGGTGGGAGAAGGGGATGAGCAGTTCTTC
v_gene: TRBV20-1; abundance: .; j_gene: TRBJ2-7; d_gene: .; CDR3aa: CSAAKIGYQGYEQYF; CDR3nt: TGCAGTGCTGCAAAAATTGGATACCAAGGCTACGAGCAGTACTTC
v_gene: TRBV7-3; abundance: .; j_gene: TRBJ2-2; d_gene: .; CDR3aa: CASSLGGRSTGELFF; CDR3nt: TGTGCCAGCAGCTTGGGGGGACGGAGCACCGGGGAGCTGTTTTTT
v_gene: TRBV19; abundance: .; j_gene: TRBJ2-7; d_gene: .; CDR3aa: CASSPASYEQYF; CDR3nt: TGTGCCAGTAGCCCAGCTTCCTACGAGCAGTACTTC
v_gene: TRBV5-1; abundance: few; j_gene: TRBJ1-1; d_gene: .; CDR3aa: CASSLEGLVNTEAFF; CDR3nt: TGCGCCAGCAGCTTGGAAGGGTTGGTGAACACTGAAGCTTTCTTT
v_gene: TRBV14; abundance: .; j_gene: TRBJ2-5; d_gene: .; CDR3aa: CASSQGQWAGWETQYF; CDR3nt: TGTGCCAGCAGCCAAGGACAGTGGGCTGGATGGGAGACCCAGTACTTC